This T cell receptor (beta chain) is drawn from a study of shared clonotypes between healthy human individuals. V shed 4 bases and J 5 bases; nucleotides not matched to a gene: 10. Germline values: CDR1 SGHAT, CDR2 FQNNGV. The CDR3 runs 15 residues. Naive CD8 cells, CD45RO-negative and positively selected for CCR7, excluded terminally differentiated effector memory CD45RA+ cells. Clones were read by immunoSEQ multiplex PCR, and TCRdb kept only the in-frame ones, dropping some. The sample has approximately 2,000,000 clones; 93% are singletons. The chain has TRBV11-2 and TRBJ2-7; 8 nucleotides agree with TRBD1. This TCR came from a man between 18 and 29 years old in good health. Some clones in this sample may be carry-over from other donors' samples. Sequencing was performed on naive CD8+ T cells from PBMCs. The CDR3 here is CASSWSGQVGHEQYF. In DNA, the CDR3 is TGTGCCAGCAGCTGGTCGGGACAGGTCGGACACGAGCAGTACTTC.